The rows below give T cell receptor beta chains drawn from one sample of a study of PD-L1 blockade in urothelial cancer. Clones were read by immunoSEQ multiplex PCR, and TCRdb kept only the in-frame ones, dropping some. Among under 30,000 clones listed, roughly 84% were seen once. Source: PBMCs, taken around atezolizumab (anti-PD-L1) treatment. The receptor source for this set is a man between 65 and 85 years old with urothelial cancer. The CDR3 runs from the conserved cysteine through the conserved F or W. Fields, in order: V gene, D gene, clone size, J gene, CDR3 DNA, CDR3 protein. A D gene is named only where the DNA matches it firmly. Not every row has a clone size; where given, it reads once, few, many or a size class.

TRBV5-4	TRBD1	NA	TRBJ2-4	TGTGCCAGCAGCTTGGGACAGGGCCAAAACATTCAGTACTTC	CASSLGQGQNIQYF
TRBV18	TRBD1	few	TRBJ2-7	TGTGCCAGCTCTCAGGGACAGGAGCAGTACGAGCAGTACTTC	CASSQGQEQYEQYF
TRBV5-8	TRBD1	NA	TRBJ1-4	TGTGCCAGCAGCATTGGACAGGGAACTAATGAAAAACTGTTTTTT	CASSIGQGTNEKLFF
TRBV19	NA	NA	TRBJ2-3	TGTGCCAGTAGTATGCAGGGGTTTAGCACAGATACGCAGTATTTT	CASSMQGFSTDTQYF
TRBV4-2	TRBD2	NA	TRBJ2-1	TGTGCCAGCAGCCTACTAGCGGGTACTTACAATGAGCAGTTCTTC	CASSLLAGTYNEQFF
TRBV2	NA	once	TRBJ1-2	TGTGCCAGCAGTCCCGGGAGGGAAGGAAACTATGGCTACACCTTC	CASSPGREGNYGYTF
TRBV28	NA	NA	TRBJ2-7	TGTGCCAGCAGTTTATGGCGGGGTCTGGACGAGCAGTACTTC	CASSLWRGLDEQYF
TRBV29-1	NA	few	TRBJ1-2	TGCAGCGCCAGGTTTAACTATGGCTACACCTTC	CSARFNYGYTF
TRBV10-3	TRBD1	NA	TRBJ2-1	TGTGCCACTACGGGACAGGGGAAAATGGACTCCTACAATGAGCAGTTCTTC	CATTGQGKMDSYNEQFF
TRBV18	NA	few	TRBJ2-2	TGTGCCAGCTCTACGAACACCGGGGAGCTGTTTTTT	CASSTNTGELFF
TRBV5-1	NA	NA	TRBJ1-3	TGCGCCAGCAGCTTGGGACAGGGAAACACCATATATTTT	CASSLGQGNTIYF
TRBV2	NA	few	TRBJ2-7	TGTGCCAGCAGTGAAAACCCGCCCGGGAGCTACGAGCAGTACTTC	CASSENPPGSYEQYF
TRBV9	NA	NA	TRBJ1-2	TGTGCCAGCAGCCCCCCCGGGGGGCGTAACTATGGCTACACCTTC	CASSPPGGRNYGYTF
TRBV4-1	TRBD1	few	TRBJ2-1	TGCGCCAGCAGCCAAGAGACAGGGGGGGGGTTTAATGAGCAGTTCTTC	CASSQETGGGFNEQFF
TRBV15	NA	NA	TRBJ2-5	TGTGCCACCAGCAGAGATCAGGGGATGCAGGAGACCCAGTACTTC	CATSRDQGMQETQYF
TRBV18	TRBD2	once	TRBJ2-7	TGTGCCAGCTCATTTTGGACTAGCGGTTACGAGCAGTACTTC	CASSFWTSGYEQYF
TRBV11-3	NA	NA	TRBJ2-3	TGTGCCAGCAGCTTTATCAGCACAGATACGCAGTATTTT	CASSFISTDTQYF
TRBV28	NA	few	TRBJ1-1	TGTGCCAGCAGTTTAACGGGACAAATGAACACTGAAGCTTTCTTT	CASSLTGQMNTEAFF
TRBV5-1	NA	NA	TRBJ2-7	TGCGCCAGCAGCGCGACAGTAACCTCCTACGAGCAGTACTTC	CASSATVTSYEQYF
TRBV2	NA	NA	TRBJ1-2	TGTGCCAGCAGTGTGGCAGGGTTGGATGGCTACACCTTC	CASSVAGLDGYTF
TRBV7-9	TRBD1	NA	TRBJ1-1	TGTGCCAGCAGCTTTGGCCGGACAGGGAACACTGAAGCTTTCTTT	CASSFGRTGNTEAFF
TRBV5-1	TRBD2	NA	TRBJ2-1	TGCGCCAGCAGCCTACTAGCGGGAGAAGACAATGAGCAGTTCTTC	CASSLLAGEDNEQFF
TRBV5-1	TRBD2	NA	TRBJ2-1	TGCGCCAGCAGCTCTACTAGCGGGAGAAGCAATGAGCAGTTCTTC	CASSSTSGRSNEQFF
TRBV5-1	TRBD2	NA	TRBJ2-1	TGCGCCAGCAGCTTAGAGGGAGGGCCGTATGAGCAGTTCTTC	CASSLEGGPYEQFF
TRBV6-5	TRBD2	NA	TRBJ2-3	TGTGCCAGCAGTTACGCAGCGGGACGGGCAGATACGCAGTATTTT	CASSYAAGRADTQYF
TRBV19	TRBD2	NA	TRBJ2-1	TGTGCCACCAGTCCTAAGCCGGGAGGGCCGGACAATGAGCAGTTCTTC	CATSPKPGGPDNEQFF
TRBV5-4	NA	NA	TRBJ1-2	TGTGCCAGCAGCTTGGATCGGCAGGGAAACTATGGCTACACCTTC	CASSLDRQGNYGYTF
TRBV19	NA	NA	TRBJ2-1	TGTGCCAGTAGCATTAGACTAGAGGATGAGCAGTTCTTC	CASSIRLEDEQFF
TRBV11-3	TRBD1	NA	TRBJ2-7	TGTGCCAGCAGCTCTGGACAGGGGGCTTACGAGCAGTACTTC	CASSSGQGAYEQYF
TRBV6-6	NA	NA	TRBJ1-6	TGTGCCAGCAGTTACGCAGGGTCTAAGGAACCCCTCCACTTT	CASSYAGSKEPLHF
TRBV28	NA	NA	TRBJ2-2	TGTGCCAGCAGTGGCCTGAGGGTTAACACCGGGGAGCTGTTTTTT	CASSGLRVNTGELFF
TRBV27	NA	NA	TRBJ2-7	TGTGCCAGCAGTTTATCCCCCTCTAGCGTTTCCTACGAGCAGTACTTC	CASSLSPSSVSYEQYF
TRBV29-1	TRBD2	NA	TRBJ2-3	TGCAGCGTAATAGCGGGAGGGACAGATACGCAGTATTTT	CSVIAGGTDTQYF
TRBV30	TRBD2	NA	TRBJ2-2	TGTGCCTGGAGTGTAGATACGGCTAGCGGGTCCGGGGAGCTGTTTTTT	CAWSVDTASGSGELFF
TRBV9	NA	NA	TRBJ2-3	TGTGCCAGCAGCGTAGCTGGGGGCCGGTCAGATACGCAGTATTTT	CASSVAGGRSDTQYF
TRBV5-4	TRBD1	NA	TRBJ2-3	TGTGCCAGCAGCTTGGCCCGGGACAGGTTCACAGATACGCAGTATTTT	CASSLARDRFTDTQYF
TRBV19	TRBD2	NA	TRBJ2-5	TGTGCCACTAGGGACTATCTCCAAGAGACCCAGTACTTC	CATRDYLQETQYF
TRBV18	TRBD1	NA	TRBJ2-7	TGTGCCAGCTCACCGGGTACCGATCAGGGGGCGGGGGAGCAGTACTTC	CASSPGTDQGAGEQYF
TRBV6-5	NA	few	TRBJ1-4	TGTGCCACCAAACCCGGGAGGGTCGGGAAAAAACTGTTTTTT	CATKPGRVGKKLFF
TRBV4-1	TRBD1	few	TRBJ1-4	TGCGCCAGCAGCCAAGTAGCACAGGGGCATGAAAAACTGTTTTTT	CASSQVAQGHEKLFF
TRBV7-8	TRBD2	NA	TRBJ2-3	TGTGCCAGCAGCCCACCGGGACTAGCGGTTACAGATACGCAGTATTTT	CASSPPGLAVTDTQYF
TRBV30	TRBD1	NA	TRBJ2-7	TGTGCCTGGAGTTTAAACAGGGGCGAGGAGCAGTACTTC	CAWSLNRGEEQYF
TRBV4-1	NA	once	TRBJ2-4	TGCGCCAGCAGCCAAGGAGTTTGGGGGGAAGCCAAAAACATTCAGTACTTC	CASSQGVWGEAKNIQYF
TRBV28	TRBD2	once	TRBJ2-5	TGTGCCAGCAGGGTGGGGGGGAACCAAGAGACCCAGTACTTC	CASRVGGNQETQYF
TRBV6-7	NA	once	TRBJ2-7	TGTGCCAGCAGTCCTAATGCGGTTCCGGGAGCCCCCTTTATGACCTACGAGCAGTACTTC	CASSPNAVPGAPFMTYEQYF
TRBV28	NA	NA	TRBJ1-5	TGTGCCAGCAGGACTCGCGGGTGGGTAGGTGATCAGCCCCAGCATTTT	CASRTRGWVGDQPQHF
TRBV6-5	TRBD1	NA	TRBJ1-2	TGTGCCAGCAGATCGGACAGGGGCGGGGATGGCTACACCTTC	CASRSDRGGDGYTF
TRBV11-3	NA	NA	TRBJ2-2	TGTGCCAGCAGCTCATCACTGGAGACCGGGGAGCTGTTTTTT	CASSSSLETGELFF
TRBV28	TRBD1	NA	TRBJ1-2	TGTGCCAGCAGTCCCTCTCTGGGACAGGGGGCGCGGTATGGCTACACCTTC	CASSPSLGQGARYGYTF
TRBV27	NA	NA	TRBJ1-5	TGTGCCAGCAGTTCCACCAGAGGGAGGGCCTCTGGCAATCAGCCCCAGCATTTT	CASSSTRGRASGNQPQHF